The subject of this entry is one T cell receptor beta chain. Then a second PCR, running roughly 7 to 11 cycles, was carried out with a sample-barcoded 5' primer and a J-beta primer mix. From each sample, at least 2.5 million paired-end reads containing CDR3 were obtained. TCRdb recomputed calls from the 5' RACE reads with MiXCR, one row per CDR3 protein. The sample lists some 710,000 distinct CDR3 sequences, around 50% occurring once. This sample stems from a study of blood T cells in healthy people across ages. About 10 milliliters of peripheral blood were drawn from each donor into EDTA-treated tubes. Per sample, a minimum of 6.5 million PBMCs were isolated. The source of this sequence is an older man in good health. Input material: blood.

The DNA for the CDR3 is TGTGCCAGCAGTCCCCTAGGACAGGGAGGGATCTACGAGCAGTACTTC. Translated: CASSPLGQGGIYEQYF. This chain uses TRBV27 with TRBJ2-7; possible D gene TRBD1, 8 bases. Germline loops: CDR1 MNHEY, CDR2 SMNVEV (reference sequence). Trimming cost V 5 bases and J 3 bases, with 20 bases left between them. The CDR3 has 16 residues.